This TCR beta chain was recovered during a study of blood T cell repertoires in COVID-19. The wider study: Both acute and convalescent COVID-19 samples were obtained from the United States, Italy and Spain. The cDNA or gDNA used as material had been derived from T cells, B-cell-depleted T cells, or PBMCs.

Authors' analysis steps: Quantification of nucleated cells was approximated via reference gene primer amplification. Profiling relied on immunoSEQ multiplex PCR, and the TCRdb table lists in-frame clones only, not all of them. Clone size and the V and J calls come from that table; the DNA yielded D and trimming. The data show around 500,000 clones, with 70% to 90% seen just once and 3.2% held by the top ten. This clone has a single count. Per germline, CDR1 SGHTS and CDR2 YDEGEE. Trimming at V came to 2 bases and at J to 5 bases, leaving 4 bases not matched to a gene. The CDR3 runs 14 residues. The chain couples TRBV5-8 to TRBJ1-1, with TRBD1 matching over 9 bases. The specimen sequenced was peripheral blood. The TCR sequence derives from a human donor in a cohort sampled during active COVID-19. CDR3 in DNA: TGTGCCAGCAGCTTAGGGACAGGGAGAACTGAAGCTTTCTTT. It specifies CASSLGTGRTEAFF.